The 24 T cell receptor beta chains given below trace back to one sample, sequenced in a study of early T cells in non-severe SARS-CoV-2 infection. TCRdb itself ran the 5' RACE reads through MiXCR, one entry per CDR3 protein. The table records about 39,000 distinct CDR3 sequences, less than 7% of them present only once. Sample: whole blood, taken at baseline. These receptors came from an adult who was a healthcare worker with PCR-confirmed SARS-CoV-2 infection or an uninfected control (not recorded which).

This clonotype came up many times. The chain joins TRBV5-4 to TRBJ2-7; 7 nucleotides agree with TRBD1. V lost 0 bases, J lost 5 bases, and 8 bases stayed unmatched. Germline V gene lookup returns CDR1 SGHNT and CDR2 YYREEE (reference sequence). CDR3 size: 15 residues. The CDR3 sequence is CASSLVGRGSHEQYF. CDR3 DNA: TGTGCCAGCAGCTTGGTCGGCAGGGGGTCCCACGAGCAGTACTTC.

This clonotype was recorded many times. The chain's CDR3 is CASRLAGVSFF. The CDR3 DNA reads TGTGCCAGCAGACTAGCGGGGGTATCGTTCTTC. The chain carries TRBV7-9 and TRBJ2-1; the match to TRBD2 covers 11 bases. CDR1 is SEHNR, CDR2 FQNEAQ, per germline (reference sequence). The junction had 4 bases not matched to a gene; V was cut back by 6 bases and J by 15 bases. CDR3 length: 11 residues.

This clonotype has a count of ten or more. This rearrangement joins TRBV20-1 to TRBJ2-7; D perhaps matches TRBD1 (7 bases). Trimming left V 2 bases short and J 4 bases short, with 15 bases between. This CDR3 is 14 amino acids long. CDR1 DFQATT and CDR2 SNEGSKA come from the germline V gene (reference sequence). CDR3 nucleotides: TGCAGTGCTAGAATTGCGGGACAGTATTACGAGCAGTACTTC. Its translation is CSARIAGQYYEQYF.

In its sample, this clonotype was seen many times. V usage is TRBV6-5 and J usage is TRBJ2-1, with 9 bases aligning to TRBD1. The V gene end was trimmed by 3 bases and the J gene end by 8 bases; junction bases not matched to a gene: 8. Germline CDR1 and CDR2: MNHEY and SVGAGI. The CDR3 runs to 15 residues. The DNA for the CDR3 is TGTGCCAGCAGTTATAAAGGGACAGGGAGTTATGAGCAGTTCTTC. This sequence encodes CASSYKGTGSYEQFF.

This clonotype was counted ten times or more. This chain uses TRBV7-8 with TRBJ1-1; D unresolved. This CDR3 spans 15 amino acids. Germline CDR1 is SGHVS and CDR2 is FQNEAQ. V was cut by 2 bases and J by 3 bases, with 13 bases left in between. The CDR3 DNA sequence: TGTGCCAGCAGCTTACGACTATGGGAGGACACTGAAGCTTTCTTT. This translates into CASSLRLWEDTEAFF. Full variable domain (rest looked up from reference TRBV7-8 and TRBJ1-1): GAGVSQSPRYKVAKRGQDVALRCDPISGHVSLFWYQQALGQGPEFLTYFQNEAQLDKSGLPSDRFFAERPEGSVSTLKIQRTQQEDSAVYLCASSLRLWEDTEAFFGQGTRLTVV.

This clonotype was seen repeatedly, ten times or more. The CDR3 DNA reads TGTGCCAGCACCTCTGGGACAGAGTCCTACAATGAGCAGTTCTTC. It yields the protein CASTSGTESYNEQFF. This sequence joins TRBV5-4 and TRBJ2-1; 7 nucleotides match TRBD1. The V gene's germline CDR1 is SGHNT and CDR2 YYREEE (reference sequence). The CDR3 has 15 amino acids. Trimming at V came to 6 bases and at J to 1 base, leaving 7 bases not matched to a gene.

This clonotype was detected ten times or more. This rearrangement joins TRBV5-1 to TRBJ2-7; 10 nucleotides align to TRBD1. This CDR3 is 15 amino acids long. With V trimmed by 3 bases and J by 3 bases, 6 bases remained unmatched. Germline V gene lookup returns CDR1 SGHRS and CDR2 YFSETQ. Here the CDR3 reads CASSSETGGYYEQYF. DNA for the CDR3: TGCGCCAGCAGCTCCGAGACAGGGGGCTACTACGAGCAGTACTTC.

This clonotype was seen a handful of times. This chain joins TRBV12-3 or TRBV12-4 and TRBJ2-7, with 13 bases fitting TRBD2. The CDR3 is 14 amino acids. V was pared by 6 bases and J by 2 bases, with 1 base of the junction left unmatched. This chain's CDR3 is CASRGTSGTYEQYF. CDR3 bases: TGTGCCAGCAGGGGGACTAGCGGGACCTACGAGCAGTACTTC.

V is TRBV25-1 and J is TRBJ2-5, with 14 positions matching TRBD2. The CDR3 runs 18 residues. Germline V CDR1 and CDR2: MGHDK, SYGVNS. V gave up 6 bases and J gave up 4 bases; unmatched junction bases: 13. The CDR3 loop reads CASSGGGLAGVGGETQYF. The CDR3 DNA sequence: TGTGCCAGCAGCGGGGGGGGACTAGCGGGAGTAGGAGGAGAGACCCAGTACTTC.

This clonotype was observed a handful of times. The CDR3 DNA follows: TGCGCCAGCAGTGAGGGGACCCCGAGCGGCAATCAGCCCCAGCATTTT. Its protein product is CASSEGTPSGNQPQHF. The chain combines TRBV10-2 with TRBJ1-5; tentatively, D is TRBD1 (5 bases). Germline V gene lookup returns CDR1 WSHSY and CDR2 SAAADI. V was pared by 2 bases and J by 2 bases, with 13 bases between. The CDR3 has 16 amino acids.

The gene calls are TRBV10-3 and TRBJ2-7; D is possibly TRBD1 (5 bases). Trimming removed 7 bases at V and 2 bases at J, with 9 bases between. CDR1 is ENHRY and CDR2 is SYGVKD in the germline V gene. The CDR3 has 12 amino acids. The CDR3 bases are TGTGCCATCAAGCAGGGTGCCTACGAGCAGTACTTC. Translated: CAIKQGAYEQYF.

This clonotype was seen many times. The rearrangement joins TRBV29-1 to TRBJ1-1; the D is unclear. CDR3 length: 12 amino acids. Trimming removed 5 bases at V and 0 bases at J, with 7 bases between. The germline CDR1 and CDR2 sequences are SQVTM and ANQGSEA. The CDR3 loop reads CSVSDLNTEAFF. The CDR3 DNA sequence: TGCAGCGTTTCTGACCTGAACACTGAAGCTTTCTTT. The complete variable domain, with remaining parts taken from reference TRBV29-1 and TRBJ1-1, reads SAVISQKPSRDICQRGTSLTIQCQVDSQVTMMFWYRQQPGQSLTLIATANQGSEATYESGFVIDKFPISRPNLTFSTLTVSNMSPEDSSIYLCSVSDLNTEAFFGQGTRLTVV.

This clonotype occurred a few times. The chain couples TRBV20-1 to TRBJ2-2; D tentatively reads TRBD1 or TRBD2 (5 bases each). The CDR3 consists of 13 residues. Germline V gives CDR1 DFQATT, CDR2 SNEGSKA (reference sequence). The CDR3 bases are TGCAGCATTGGGGGAGCGAACACCGGGGAGCTGTTTTTT. Protein product: CSIGGANTGELFF.

This clonotype was recorded at least ten times. The chain has TRBV6-5 and TRBJ2-1; D gene unclear. V dropped 5 bases and J dropped 10 bases, with 9 bases sitting between them. The germline CDR1 and CDR2 sequences are MNHEY and SVGAGI. CDR3 length: 11 amino acids. The CDR3 region has the DNA TGTGCCAGCAGTAAGCGAGAGGAGCAGTTCTTC. Translated, it gives CASSKREEQFF.

In its sample, this clonotype was seen many times. The chain employs TRBV4-1 and TRBJ2-1; 8 bases match TRBD2. This CDR3 is 17 amino acids long. Germline V gene sequence: CDR1 MGHRA, CDR2 YSYEKL. V dropped 0 bases and J dropped 4; count of bases not matched to a gene: 8. CDR3 in amino acids: CASSQELRGGGYNEQFF. The CDR3, as DNA: TGCGCCAGCAGCCAAGAACTCCGGGGGGGCGGGTACAATGAGCAGTTCTTC.

This clonotype occurred many times. The chain employs TRBV7-9 and TRBJ1-4; D unclear. V was pared by 1 base and J by 0 bases, with 12 bases between. CDR1 and CDR2 from the germline V gene are SEHNR and FQNEAQ (reference sequence). There are 17 residues in the CDR3. The CDR3 nucleotides read TGTGCCAGCAGCTTAGTCACCGGGCCTGCAACTAATGAAAAACTGTTTTTT. This translates into CASSLVTGPATNEKLFF.

This clonotype was counted many times. The chain recombines TRBV2 with TRBJ2-2, with a possible D match to TRBD1 (6 bases). The length of the CDR3 is 16 residues. The V gene lost 4 bases and the J gene lost 1 base, with 13 bases spanning the gap. The germline CDR1 and CDR2 sequences are SNHLY and FYNNEI. The CDR3 is CASSAGVAVNTGELFF. In nucleotides, the CDR3 is TGTGCCAGCAGTGCAGGGGTGGCGGTGAACACCGGGGAGCTGTTTTTT.

This clonotype occurred many times. CDR3: CASSYIALGQGTYNEQFF. DNA for the CDR3: TGTGCCAGCAGTTACATTGCTCTCGGACAGGGGACCTACAATGAGCAGTTCTTC. This chain connects TRBV6-6 to TRBJ2-1, with TRBD1 matching 9 bases. CDR3 length equals 18 residues. Germline V gene data show CDR1 as MNHNY and CDR2 as SVGAGI (reference sequence). Trimming at V came to 2 bases and at J to 2 bases, leaving 10 bases not matched to a gene.

This clonotype has just a few counts. V is TRBV7-6 and J is TRBJ2-7, with a possible D match to TRBD1 (5 bases). The CDR3 has 15 residues. Germline assignment: CDR1 SGHVS and CDR2 FNYEAQ. V was shortened by 5 bases and J by 2 bases, with 16 bases between the two germline ends. In DNA, the CDR3 is TGTGCCAGCAGCCTCGGACCAGGGCCGGCCTACGAGCAGTACTTC. As protein: CASSLGPGPAYEQYF.

This clonotype was seen at least ten times. The CDR3 nucleotides are TGCGCCAGCAGCGGGGCGGGGGGCCCAATGGAGCAGTTCTTC. Translation: CASSGAGGPMEQFF. J is TRBJ2-1 and V is TRBV5-1; TRBD2 agrees at 8 bases. CDR3 length: 14 amino acids. Germline-derived CDR1 and CDR2 are SGHRS and YFSETQ. V lost 4 bases and J lost 10; bases outside the gene matches: 10.

This chain joins TRBV23-1 and TRBJ1-6; D not certain. TRBV23-1 is marked as an open reading frame, function uncertain. The CDR3 has 17 amino acids. Trimming took off 2 bases at V and 7 bases at J, with 18 bases between the two ends. The CDR3 sequence is CASSQVGCGSRNSPLHF. For the CDR3, the DNA is TGCGCCAGCAGTCAAGTGGGTTGTGGGTCACGGAATTCACCCCTCCACTTT.

The rearrangement uses TRBV10-1 and TRBJ2-7, with 9 bases that match TRBD1. The CDR3 is made up of 12 amino acids. Trimming removed 8 bases from V and 7 bases from J; junction bases left unmatched: 6. Looked up from germline, CDR1 is WNHNN and CDR2 is SYGVQD (reference sequence). As DNA, the CDR3 is TGCGCCAGCGGACAGGGGAGAGGGGAGCAGTACTTC. Its protein product is CASGQGRGEQYF.

There are a few counts of this clonotype. This rearrangement joins TRBV6-5 to TRBJ1-1; maybe TRBD1 (5 bases). Trimming took 0 bases from V and 5 from J, leaving 13 bases between them. The CDR3 runs to 15 residues. The germline V gene encodes CDR1 MNHEY and CDR2 SVGAGI. DNA for the CDR3: TGTGCCAGCAGTTACTCCATCGTGGGGGGTACTGAAGCTTTCTTT. Its translation: CASSYSIVGGTEAFF.

Ten or more counts support this clonotype. The rearrangement uses TRBV4-3 and TRBJ1-4, with D unclear. This CDR3 region has 15 residues. The germline V gene encodes CDR1 LGHNA and CDR2 YSLEER. Trimming took 4 bases from V and 0 from J, leaving 9 bases between them. The CDR3 is CASSRSLATNEKLFF. In DNA form, the CDR3 reads TGCGCCAGCAGCCGGAGTCTAGCAACTAATGAAAAACTGTTTTTT.